This is a list of T cell receptor beta chains from one sample in a study of T-cell reconstitution after alpha-beta-depleted transplantation in children. TCRdb passed the PCR reads through MiXCR, listing each CDR3 protein once. The sample has around 380,000 distinct CDR3 sequences; about a tenth are singletons. The sequences come from PBMCs from the stem cell graft donor, collected from the stem cell graft. Receptors were obtained from a human donor who donated a stem cell graft to a child with acute myeloid leukemia. Each CDR3 is given with its conserved first and last residue. The order of the fields is CDR3 protein, CDR3 DNA, clone size, V gene, D gene, J gene, CDR3 length. The D gene is left open where the match is weak. Not every row has a clone size; where given, it reads once, few, many or a size class.

CSVEVGGGAITEAFF,TGCAGCGTTGAAGTTGGGGGGGGAGCGATCACTGAAGCTTTCTTT,few,TRBV29-1,-,TRBJ1-1,15
CSARFRVENEQFF,TGCAGTGCTAGATTCAGGGTAGAGAATGAGCAGTTCTTC,-,TRBV20-1,-,TRBJ2-1,13
CASSSLDRTNQPQHF,TGTGCCAGCAGTTCGTTGGACAGGACTAATCAGCCCCAGCATTTT,-,TRBV27,TRBD1,TRBJ1-5,15
CASRVNWEQFF,TGTGCCAGCAGGGTTAATTGGGAGCAGTTCTTC,many,TRBV7-9,-,TRBJ2-1,11
CASSLIVGPDQIEQYF,TGTGCCAGCAGTTTGATTGTTGGGCCAGACCAGATCGAGCAGTACTTC,-,TRBV27,-,TRBJ2-7,16
CASSYSGLGTYEQYF,TGTGCCAGCAGTTACTCGGGACTGGGAACCTACGAGCAGTACTTC,-,TRBV6-5,-,TRBJ2-7,15
CASSYLRDVQETQYF,TGTGCCAGCAGTTACCTCCGGGACGTCCAAGAGACCCAGTACTTC,-,TRBV6-2/TRBV6-3,-,TRBJ2-5,15
CSARGGFREKLFF,TGCAGTGCTAGAGGAGGGTTTCGTGAAAAACTGTTTTTT,few,TRBV20-1,-,TRBJ1-4,13
CSARDQGIADTQYF,TGCAGTGCTAGAGATCAGGGAATCGCAGATACGCAGTATTTT,-,TRBV20-1,-,TRBJ2-3,14
CASSQSGENQPQHF,TGTGCCAGCTCACAATCAGGGGAAAATCAGCCCCAGCATTTT,few,TRBV18,-,TRBJ1-5,14
CASSLQAGGQETQYF,TGTGCCAGCAGTTTACAGGCGGGCGGACAAGAGACCCAGTACTTC,few,TRBV12-3/TRBV12-4,-,TRBJ2-5,15
CASGESSYNEQFF,TGCGCCAGCGGGGAAAGCTCCTACAATGAGCAGTTCTTC,many,TRBV5-1,-,TRBJ2-1,13
CASSPQAGGSYEQYF,TGCGCCAGCAGCCCCCAGGCGGGAGGGTCCTACGAGCAGTACTTC,-,TRBV5-1,TRBD2,TRBJ2-7,15
CASSLQGQGSEQYF,TGCGCCAGCAGCCTACAAGGACAGGGTAGCGAGCAGTACTTC,-,TRBV5-1,TRBD1,TRBJ2-7,14
CSANPGQGEPEQYF,TGCAGTGCTAACCCGGGACAGGGGGAACCCGAGCAGTACTTC,-,TRBV20-1,TRBD1,TRBJ2-7,14
CASSPRGLAEQVRPSTDTQYF,TGTGCCAGCTCACCGAGAGGGCTAGCGGAACAAGTACGTCCTAGCACAGATACGCAGTATTTT,-,TRBV18,TRBD2,TRBJ2-3,21
CSASDNYEQYF,TGCAGTGCTAGTGACAACTACGAGCAGTACTTC,-,TRBV20-1,-,TRBJ2-7,11
CASSLGWTGLAKNIQYF,TGTGCCAGCAGCTTAGGATGGACTGGGCTAGCCAAAAACATTCAGTACTTC,few,TRBV7-2,-,TRBJ2-4,17
CASSLGQRQNEAFF,TGCGCCAGCAGCTTGGGACAGCGGCAGAATGAAGCTTTCTTT,many,TRBV5-1,-,TRBJ1-1,14
CSVVDRGMEAFF,TGCAGCGTTGTAGACAGGGGTATGGAAGCTTTCTTT,few,TRBV29-1,TRBD1,TRBJ1-1,12
CASSPMTGTEAFF,TGTGCCAGCTCACCAATGACAGGGACTGAAGCTTTCTTT,-,TRBV18,TRBD1,TRBJ1-1,13
CSAPDRSSGNTIYF,TGCAGTGCCCCGGACAGGAGCTCTGGAAACACCATATATTTT,-,TRBV20-1,TRBD1,TRBJ1-3,14
CASSQDLGQETQYF,TGTGCCAGCAGCCAAGATTTGGGACAAGAGACCCAGTACTTC,few,TRBV14,-,TRBJ2-5,14
CASSPGLVNQETQYF,TGTGCCAGCAGCCCCGGTTTGGTCAACCAAGAGACCCAGTACTTC,-,TRBV7-3,-,TRBJ2-5,15
CASSRSDHGMSNQPQHF,TGTGCCAGCTCACGATCGGACCACGGTATGAGCAATCAGCCCCAGCATTTT,few,TRBV18,-,TRBJ1-5,17
CASSPNWGQGASEQYF,TGTGCCAGCTCACCAAATTGGGGACAGGGGGCTTCCGAGCAGTACTTC,-,TRBV18,TRBD1,TRBJ2-7,16
CASTRQAPYEQYF,TGCGCCAGCACCCGACAGGCCCCCTACGAGCAGTACTTC,-,TRBV5-1,-,TRBJ2-7,13
CASSLVPSNEQFF,TGCGCCAGCAGCTTGGTCCCCTCCAATGAGCAGTTCTTC,many,TRBV5-1,-,TRBJ2-1,13
CASSLGQGAIDTQYF,TGTGCCAGCAGCTTAGGACAGGGGGCAATAGATACGCAGTATTTT,-,TRBV11-2,TRBD1,TRBJ2-3,15
CSATSLGTEVNEKLFF,TGCAGTGCTACTAGTCTTGGGACAGAAGTTAATGAAAAACTGTTTTTT,-,TRBV20-1,TRBD1,TRBJ1-4,16
CSAWTGESSYNEQFF,TGCAGTGCTTGGACAGGCGAGAGCTCCTACAATGAGCAGTTCTTC,few,TRBV20-1,TRBD1,TRBJ2-1,15
CASSLTAWTPNTGELFF,TGTGCCAGCAGCTTAACGGCCTGGACACCTAACACCGGGGAGCTGTTTTTT,-,TRBV7-3,-,TRBJ2-2,17
CASSPTTGRGREQYF,TGTGCCAGCAGCCCCACAACCGGTCGGGGGCGCGAGCAGTACTTC,-,TRBV7-9,-,TRBJ2-7,15
CATSKREGTQYF,TGTGCCACCAGCAAGCGGGAGGGTACGCAGTATTTT,few,TRBV15,TRBD2,TRBJ2-3,12
CASSFTPYYGYTF,TGTGCCAGCAGTTTCACGCCCTACTATGGCTACACCTTC,few,TRBV27,-,TRBJ1-2,13